The present TCR beta chain was sequenced within a study of Tregs in tolerant kidney transplant recipients. Overall study results and limits: The most relevant donor-specific Treg TCRbeta repertoire apparently came from expansion with activated donor B cells. Validation in larger populations is needed because few patients were studied.

Sequencing used immunoSEQ multiplex PCR; TCRdb keeps in-frame clones, though not all of them. The table has about 120,000 clones, around 94% seen once. The CDR3 consists of 13 residues. V gave up 2 bases and J gave up 4 bases, with 9 bases separating them. Germline CDR1 is SGHRS and CDR2 is YFSETQ. As for this clone: The antigen is unknown.

The sequenced sample was CD4+ T cells from blood. This sequence joins TRBV5-1 and TRBJ1-2; D unresolved. The TCR comes from a human donor in good health. The CDR3 sequence: CASSFGESYGYTF. The CDR3 nucleotides are TGCGCCAGCAGCTTCGGGGAATCCTATGGCTACACCTTC.